Below, one T cell receptor beta chain is given with its context. Its antigen remains unidentified. The length of the CDR3 is 15 residues. V was clipped by 4 bases and J by 1 base, with 15 bases between them. In germline, CDR1 is SGDLS, CDR2 YYNGEE. These data are taken from a study of graft-versus-host responses after intestinal transplantation. Notes on the study in general: Allograft clonal ratios (graft-versus-host to host-versus-graft) were high in patients who had graft-donor T cell macrochimerism.

Some clones are missing from TCRdb's copy, which holds only in-frame ones; the method was immunoSEQ multiplex PCR. The sample holds tens of thousands of clones; around nine tenths are singletons and the top ten take approximately 0.5%. The chain has TRBV9 and TRBJ2-7; a possible D gene is TRBD2 (5 bases). This receptor was obtained from a human donor who received an intestinal transplant. Material: unstimulated CD8+ T cells sorted from spleen or lymph node cells, obtained before intestinal transplant. This CDR3 is CASSPYRLSSYEQYF. For the CDR3, the DNA is TGTGCCAGCAGCCCTTACCGACTATCTTCCTACGAGCAGTACTTC. Filled out from reference TRBV9 and TRBJ2-7, the complete variable domain reads DSGVTQTPKHLITATGQRVTLRCSPRSGDLSVYWYQQSLDQGLQFLIQYYNGEERAKGNILERFSAQQFPDLHSELNLSSLELGDSALYFCASSPYRLSSYEQYFGPGTRLTVT.